This is a list of T cell receptor beta chains from one sample in a study of shared clonotypes between healthy human individuals. Measured with immunoSEQ multiplex PCR; TCRdb has only the in-frame clones, and not every one. The sample lists under 850,000 clones, approximately 77% occurring once. The sample comprised memory CD4+ T cells sorted from blood. These receptors all stem from a woman in her twenties or thirties in good health. Both conserved end residues are part of each CDR3.

j_call	v_call	cdr3_aa
TRBJ2-3	TRBV7-2	CASSWVGWGVDTQYF
TRBJ2-3	TRBV4-1	CASSQERQGATDTQYF
TRBJ2-7	TRBV6-6	CASRRTLGYEQYF
TRBJ2-2	TRBV6-1	CASISGTQGGELFF
TRBJ1-3	TRBV5-4	CASSWGGRSSGNTIYF
TRBJ1-2	TRBV7-9	CASSSYRGQVYGYTF
TRBJ2-5	TRBV5-1	CASSLNGLAGGIGGETQYF
TRBJ2-3	TRBV11-1	CASSPGTSTDTQYF
TRBJ2-7	TRBV5-1	CASSLLQLSSYEQYF
TRBJ2-2	TRBV6-4	CASKVRRNTGELFF
TRBJ2-6	TRBV28	CASNPSGANVLTF
TRBJ2-2	TRBV30	CAGTVWRATGELFF
TRBJ1-1	TRBV10-2	CASSGIFQEAFF
TRBJ2-2	TRBV5-4	CASSDRSATGELFF
TRBJ2-7	TRBV19	CASSILPNFYEQYF
TRBJ1-4	TRBV9	CASSSGGVNYREKLFF
TRBJ2-4	TRBV4-1	CASSQGLAGGAAKNIQYF
TRBJ2-7	TRBV5-1	CASRDSSYEQYF
TRBJ2-1	TRBV7-2	CASSLVAGFTNEQFF
TRBJ1-1	TRBV5-1	CASREGAMNTEAFF
TRBJ2-2	TRBV18	CASSPPPTGTGELFF
TRBJ2-5	TRBV28	CASGTIRGQYF
TRBJ2-2	TRBV10-1	CASSSGGANTGELFF
TRBJ2-7	TRBV4-2	CASSQDWGADEQYF
TRBJ1-5	TRBV19	CASSSQGTQPQHF
TRBJ2-5	TRBV25-1	CASSEPGPRRETQYF
TRBJ1-2	TRBV4-2	CASSQTDGGYTF
TRBJ2-4	TRBV10-3	CAISEGTSGKNIQYF
TRBJ1-5	TRBV27	CASSLRENQPQHF
TRBJ1-4	TRBV19	CASSMQTSTNEKLFF
TRBJ1-5	TRBV27	CASSLTGDQPQHF
TRBJ2-7	TRBV19	CASSITSVSSWQYF
TRBJ2-1	TRBV28	CASSRTVNNEQFF
TRBJ1-1	TRBV6-5	CASSFQVYGTEAFF
TRBJ2-7	TRBV7-9	CASTEDTGPEQYF
TRBJ1-2	TRBV5-5	CASSAGGTVVNYGYTF
TRBJ1-1	TRBV5-6	CASSLVVLKTGRYTEAFF
TRBJ2-1	TRBV15	CATSRVTGGSYNEQFF
TRBJ1-5	TRBV18	CASSLGTGQGNQPQHF
TRBJ2-7	TRBV5-4	CASSLLVAGSYEQYF
TRBJ2-1	TRBV9	CASSPRRTPPYNEQFF
TRBJ1-4	TRBV7-9	CASSQGANEKLFF
TRBJ1-3	TRBV4-2	CASSRERSSGNTIYF
TRBJ1-4	TRBV6-1	CAGGDFEKLFF
TRBJ2-7	TRBV7-9	CASSFGLAGGGEQYF